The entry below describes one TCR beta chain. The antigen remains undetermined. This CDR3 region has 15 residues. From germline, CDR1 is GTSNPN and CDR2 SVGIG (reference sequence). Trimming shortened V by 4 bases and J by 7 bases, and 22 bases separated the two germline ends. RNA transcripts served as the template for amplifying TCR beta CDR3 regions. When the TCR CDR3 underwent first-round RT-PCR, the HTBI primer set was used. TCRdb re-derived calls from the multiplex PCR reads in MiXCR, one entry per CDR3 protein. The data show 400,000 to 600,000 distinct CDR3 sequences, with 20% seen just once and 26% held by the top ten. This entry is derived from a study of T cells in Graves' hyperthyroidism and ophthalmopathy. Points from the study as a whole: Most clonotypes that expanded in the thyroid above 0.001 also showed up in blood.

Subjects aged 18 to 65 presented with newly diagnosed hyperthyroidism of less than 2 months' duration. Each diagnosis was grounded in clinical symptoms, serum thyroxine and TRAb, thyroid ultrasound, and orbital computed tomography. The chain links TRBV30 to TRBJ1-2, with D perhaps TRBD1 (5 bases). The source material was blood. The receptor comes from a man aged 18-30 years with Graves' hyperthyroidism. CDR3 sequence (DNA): TGTGCCTGGATTTCGGAAAAGGGGTTTGAGGGTGGCTACACCTTC. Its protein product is CAWISEKGFEGGYTF. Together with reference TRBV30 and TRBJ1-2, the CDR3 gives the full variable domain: SQTIHQWPATLVQPVGSPLSLECTVEGTSNPNLYWYRQAAGRGLQLLFYSVGIGQISSEVPQNLSASRPQDRQFILSSKKLLLSDSGFYLCAWISEKGFEGGYTFGSGTRLTVV.